This TCR beta chain emerged from a study of T-cell memory formation after mild COVID-19. The table lists this clonotype with many counts. The J segment lost 4 bases and the V segment lost 5 bases, leaving 8 bases of the junction unmatched. There are 15 residues in the CDR3. Germline-derived CDR1 and CDR2 are MRHNA and SNTAGT. TCRdb processed the 5' RACE reads anew with MiXCR; each CDR3 protein has one entry. Seen here are 300,000 to 400,000 distinct CDR3 sequences, approximately 15% observed once, and the top ten hold 20% to 25%. The origin of this receptor is a man aged 18 to 29 who had mild COVID-19 (a few samples of this study predate the infection). Cell type and time point are not known. Sequenced material: PBMCs or a T cell subset sorted from them (not recorded which). The chain recombines TRBV6-4 with TRBJ2-1; 7 nucleotides match TRBD2. This CDR3 reads CASSLTSDPYNEQFF. Here the CDR3 DNA reads TGTGCCAGCAGTCTCACTAGCGACCCTTACAATGAGCAGTTCTTC.